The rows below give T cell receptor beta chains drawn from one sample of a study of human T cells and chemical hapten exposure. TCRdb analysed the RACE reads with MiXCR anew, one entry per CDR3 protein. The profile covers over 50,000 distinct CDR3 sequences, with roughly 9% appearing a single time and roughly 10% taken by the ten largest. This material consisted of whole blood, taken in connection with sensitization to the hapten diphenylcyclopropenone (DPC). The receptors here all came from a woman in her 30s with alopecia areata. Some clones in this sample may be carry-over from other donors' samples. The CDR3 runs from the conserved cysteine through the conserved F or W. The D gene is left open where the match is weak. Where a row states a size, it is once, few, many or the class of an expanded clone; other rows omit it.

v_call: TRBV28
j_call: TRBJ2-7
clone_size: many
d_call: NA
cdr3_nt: TGTGCCAGCAGTTTATTCACAAAAACCTACGAGCAGTACTTC
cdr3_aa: CASSLFTKTYEQYF

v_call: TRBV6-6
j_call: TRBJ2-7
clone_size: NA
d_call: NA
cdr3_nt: TGTGCCAGCAGTTCCCCGGGGAGCGGCGCCTACGAGCAGTACTTC
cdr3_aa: CASSSPGSGAYEQYF

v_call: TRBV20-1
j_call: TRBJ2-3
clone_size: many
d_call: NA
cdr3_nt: TGCAGTGCTATGCGACGGCACGAGAGAGATACGCAGTATTTT
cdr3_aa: CSAMRRHERDTQYF

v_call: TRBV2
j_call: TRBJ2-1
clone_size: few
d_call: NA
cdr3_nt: TGTGCCAGCAGTCCACCCTACAATGAGCAGTTCTTC
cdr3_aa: CASSPPYNEQFF

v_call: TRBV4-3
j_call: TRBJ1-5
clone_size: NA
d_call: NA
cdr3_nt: TGCGCCAGCAGCCAAGGAATCCACAATAGCAATCAGCCCCAGCATTTT
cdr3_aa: CASSQGIHNSNQPQHF

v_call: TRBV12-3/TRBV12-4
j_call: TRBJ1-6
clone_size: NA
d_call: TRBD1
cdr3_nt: TGTGCCAGCAGTCCAAAACGCCCGGGACAGGGTAATTCACCCCTCCACTTT
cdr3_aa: CASSPKRPGQGNSPLHF

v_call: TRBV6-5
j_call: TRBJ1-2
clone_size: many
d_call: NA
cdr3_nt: TGTGCCAGCAGTTACTCGAAGACGAGGGGTACTAACTATGGCTACACCTTC
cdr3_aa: CASSYSKTRGTNYGYTF

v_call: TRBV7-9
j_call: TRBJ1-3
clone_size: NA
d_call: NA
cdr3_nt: TGTGCCAGCAGCTTAAGCGGGTACAGGCAGAGCTCTGGAAACACCATATATTTT
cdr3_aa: CASSLSGYRQSSGNTIYF

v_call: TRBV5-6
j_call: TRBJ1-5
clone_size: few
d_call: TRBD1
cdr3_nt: TGTGCCAGCAGCTCGGACAGGGGGTGTCAGCCCCAGCATTTT
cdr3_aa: CASSSDRGCQPQHF

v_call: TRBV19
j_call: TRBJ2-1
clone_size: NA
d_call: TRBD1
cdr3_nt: TGTGCCAGTAGTAGCCCCGGGACAGGGGGCTACAATGAGCAGTTCTTC
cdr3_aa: CASSSPGTGGYNEQFF

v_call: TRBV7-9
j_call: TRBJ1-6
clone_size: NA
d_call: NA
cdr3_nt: TGTGCCAGCAGCTTACTTCAGGATAATTCACCCCTCCACTTT
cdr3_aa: CASSLLQDNSPLHF

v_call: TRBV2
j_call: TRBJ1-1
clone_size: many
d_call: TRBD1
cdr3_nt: TGTGCCAGCACAGACGGGGTAACAGGGGCTGAAGCTTTCTTT
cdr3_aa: CASTDGVTGAEAFF

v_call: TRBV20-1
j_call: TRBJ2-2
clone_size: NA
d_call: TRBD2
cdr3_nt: TGCAGTGCCTATGGACTAGCGGGGGGCGGCACCGGGGAGCTGTTTTTT
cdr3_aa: CSAYGLAGGGTGELFF

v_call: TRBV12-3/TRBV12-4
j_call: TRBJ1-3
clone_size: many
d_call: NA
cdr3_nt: TGTGCCAGCAGTTTGCCGGTTGGAAACACCATATATTTT
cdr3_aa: CASSLPVGNTIYF

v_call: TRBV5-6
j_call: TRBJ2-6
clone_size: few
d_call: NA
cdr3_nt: TGTGCCAGCAGCTCTAATGTGGGGGCTGGGGCCAACGTCCTGACTTTC
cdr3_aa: CASSSNVGAGANVLTF

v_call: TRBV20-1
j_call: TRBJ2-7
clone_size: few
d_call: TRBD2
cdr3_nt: TGCAGTGCCAGGGACTATCGTGGGGAGCAGTACTTC
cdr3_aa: CSARDYRGEQYF

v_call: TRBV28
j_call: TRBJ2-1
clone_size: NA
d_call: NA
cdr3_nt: TGTGCCAGCAGTTTTCGGGGTATGCGCTCCGATGAGCAGTTCTTC
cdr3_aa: CASSFRGMRSDEQFF

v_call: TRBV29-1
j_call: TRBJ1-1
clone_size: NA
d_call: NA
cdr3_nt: TGCAGCGTTGCGGCGGGGGGCGTCCGAGCTTTCTTT
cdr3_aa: CSVAAGGVRAFF

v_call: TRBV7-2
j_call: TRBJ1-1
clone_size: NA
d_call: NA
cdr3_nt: TGTTCCAGCAGCTTAGGGACTGAAGCTTTCTTT
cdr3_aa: CSSSLGTEAFF

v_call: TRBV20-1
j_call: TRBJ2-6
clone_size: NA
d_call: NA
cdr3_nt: TGCAGTGCTGGAGGGACAGCCGGGGCCAACGTCCTGACTTTC
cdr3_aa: CSAGGTAGANVLTF

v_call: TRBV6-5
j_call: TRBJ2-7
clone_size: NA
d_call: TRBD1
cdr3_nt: TGTGCCAGCAGTCCCATACCCCGGACAGGGACCCACGAGCAGTACTTC
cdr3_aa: CASSPIPRTGTHEQYF

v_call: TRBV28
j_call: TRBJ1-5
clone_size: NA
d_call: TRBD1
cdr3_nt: TGTGCCACCGGACAGGGTTATAGCAATCAGCCCCAGCATTTT
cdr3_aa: CATGQGYSNQPQHF

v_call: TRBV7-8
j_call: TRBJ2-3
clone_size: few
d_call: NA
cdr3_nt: TGTGCCAGCAGCTTAGGACGGACCAGACCTTCCACAGATACGCAGTATTTT
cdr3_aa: CASSLGRTRPSTDTQYF

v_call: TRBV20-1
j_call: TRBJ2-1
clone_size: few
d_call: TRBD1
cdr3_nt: TGCAGTGTGGCGGGACAGGGGGTTGGCGAGCAGTTCTTC
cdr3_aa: CSVAGQGVGEQFF

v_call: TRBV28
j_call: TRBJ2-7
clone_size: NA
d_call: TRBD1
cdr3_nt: TGTGCCAGCAGTACCGCGGAAGGGGGCTTCCACGAGCAGTACTTC
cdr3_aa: CASSTAEGGFHEQYF

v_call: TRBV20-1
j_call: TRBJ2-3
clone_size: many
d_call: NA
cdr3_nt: TGCAGTGCTAGAATGGACGCCACAGATACGCAGTATTTT
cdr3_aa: CSARMDATDTQYF

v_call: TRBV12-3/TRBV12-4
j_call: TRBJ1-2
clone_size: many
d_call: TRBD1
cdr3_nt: TGTGCCAGCAGTATCCGAGGGACAGGAGATGGCTACACCTTC
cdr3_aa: CASSIRGTGDGYTF

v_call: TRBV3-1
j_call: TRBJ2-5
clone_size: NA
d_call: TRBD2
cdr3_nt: TGTGCCAGCAGCAGACCGGGACTAGAGGGAGAGACCCAGTACTTC
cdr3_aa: CASSRPGLEGETQYF

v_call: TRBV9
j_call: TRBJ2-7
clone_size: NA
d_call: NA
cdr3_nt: TGTGCCAGCAGCGTTCGCGAGCAGTACTTC
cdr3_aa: CASSVREQYF

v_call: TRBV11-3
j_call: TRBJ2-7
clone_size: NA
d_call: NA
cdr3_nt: TGTGCCAGCAGCGCCTACGAGGGAGAGCAGTACTTC
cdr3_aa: CASSAYEGEQYF

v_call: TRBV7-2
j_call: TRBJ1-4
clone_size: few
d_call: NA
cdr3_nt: TGTGCCAGCAGCTTATACGCAACTAATGAAAAACTGTTTTTT
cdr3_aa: CASSLYATNEKLFF

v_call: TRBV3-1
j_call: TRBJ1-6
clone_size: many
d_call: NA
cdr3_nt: TGTGCCAGCAGCCAAGACGGGTGGGGTTCACCCCTCCACTTT
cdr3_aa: CASSQDGWGSPLHF

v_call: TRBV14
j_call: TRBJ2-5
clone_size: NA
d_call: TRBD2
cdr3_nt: TGTGCCAGCAGCCAATTCCAGGGACTAGATCAAGAGACCCAGTACTTC
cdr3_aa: CASSQFQGLDQETQYF

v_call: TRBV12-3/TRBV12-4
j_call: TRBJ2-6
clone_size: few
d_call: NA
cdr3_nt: TGTGCCAGCAGTTTGAATACCGGGGCCAACGTCCTGACTTTC
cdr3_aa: CASSLNTGANVLTF

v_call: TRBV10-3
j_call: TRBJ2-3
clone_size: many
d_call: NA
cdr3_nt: TGTGCCATCAGTGAGGTAGGGACCACCCGGGATACGCAGTATTTT
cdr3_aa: CAISEVGTTRDTQYF

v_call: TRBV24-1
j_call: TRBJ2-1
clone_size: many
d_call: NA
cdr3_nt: TGTGCCACCATGGAAGGTTCGGGCTACAATGAGCAGTTCTTC
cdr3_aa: CATMEGSGYNEQFF

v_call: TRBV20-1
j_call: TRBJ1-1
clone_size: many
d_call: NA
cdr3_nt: TGCAGTGCTAGAAGACCGAACACTGAAGCTTTCTTT
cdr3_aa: CSARRPNTEAFF

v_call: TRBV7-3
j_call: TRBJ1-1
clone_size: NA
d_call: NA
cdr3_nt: TGTGCCAGCAGCTTGGCACGCGTGAACACTGAAGCTTTCTTT
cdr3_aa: CASSLARVNTEAFF

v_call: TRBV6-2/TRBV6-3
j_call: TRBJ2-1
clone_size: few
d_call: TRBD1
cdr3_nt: TGTGCCACTAAGGGACAGGCCTCCTACAATGAGCAGTTCTTC
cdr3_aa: CATKGQASYNEQFF

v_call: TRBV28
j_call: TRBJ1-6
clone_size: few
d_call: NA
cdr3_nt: TGTGCCAGCAGTTTAGCGGGTATCAGCTCACCCCTCCACTTT
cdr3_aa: CASSLAGISSPLHF

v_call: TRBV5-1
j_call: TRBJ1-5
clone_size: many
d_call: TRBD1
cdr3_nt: TGCGCCAGCAGCCTCCGACAGGGGGGTCAGCCCCAGCATTTT
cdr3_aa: CASSLRQGGQPQHF

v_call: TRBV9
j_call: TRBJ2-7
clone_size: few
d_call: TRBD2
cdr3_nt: TGTGCCAGCAGCGTGAGCCAGACTAGCGGGGGGAACGAGCAGTACTTC
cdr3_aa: CASSVSQTSGGNEQYF

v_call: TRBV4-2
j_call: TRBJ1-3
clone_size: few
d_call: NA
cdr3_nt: TGTGCCAGCAGCCAAGATCTCCCGTCTTTCGGGGGAGGCGTTGGAAACACCATATATTTT
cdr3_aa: CASSQDLPSFGGGVGNTIYF

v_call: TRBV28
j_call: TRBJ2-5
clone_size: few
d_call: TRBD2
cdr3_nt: TGTGCCAGCAGACAAAGGGAGGGGAGTGGAGAGACCCAGTACTTC
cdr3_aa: CASRQREGSGETQYF